Given below is one T cell receptor beta chain in context. This sample was included in a study of TIL therapy for anti-PD-1-resistant metastatic lung cancer. Study overall: Most patients had lung adenocarcinoma.

Germline V gene sequence: CDR1 SGHTA, CDR2 FQGNSA. This CDR3 has 14 amino acids. V dropped 2 bases and J dropped 3; count of bases not matched to a gene: 4. The libraries were made with immunoSEQ v3. The repertoire was sequenced with immunoSEQ multiplex PCR; TCRdb's copy has only in-frame clones and lacks some. The sample includes fewer than 20,000 clones, 70% to 80% of them seen just once. The time point was: pre-treatment sample, taken before nivolumab and TIL therapy. The sequencing here drew on blood, taken at baseline. This TCR came from a person aged 25-85 years with non-small cell lung cancer. V and J are TRBV7-2 and TRBJ2-7; 7 positions agree with TRBD2. CDR3 loop: CASSLPAGFYEQYF. Written as DNA, the CDR3 is TGTGCCAGCAGCTTACCAGCGGGGTTCTACGAGCAGTACTTC.